Listed below are T cell receptor beta chains from one sample, sequenced in a study of early T cells in non-severe SARS-CoV-2 infection. TCRdb re-called the 5' RACE reads through MiXCR, storing one row per CDR3 protein. The data contain about 26,000 distinct CDR3 sequences, roughly 4.6% of them singletons. The sequenced sample was whole blood. These receptors all stem from an adult who was a healthcare worker with PCR-confirmed SARS-CoV-2 infection or an uninfected control (not recorded which). CDR3s include the opening cysteine and the closing phenylalanine or tryptophan. D genes are given only for firm matches. Size values are once, few and many counts, or a class for expanded clones, and some rows have none.

>TRBV11-2|many|TRBJ2-1|-
CASSHNEQFF
TGTGCCAGCAGCCACAATGAGCAGTTCTTC
>TRBV27|medium-sized|TRBJ1-1|-
CASSLHRGTEAFF
TGTGCCAGCAGTCTCCATCGAGGCACTGAAGCTTTCTTT
>TRBV30|-|TRBJ1-2|-
CAWSVSGYYGYTF
TGTGCCTGGAGTGTGTCGGGCTACTATGGCTACACCTTC
>TRBV27|many|TRBJ2-5|-
CASSLSRSGREETQYF
TGTGCCAGCAGTTTAAGCCGCTCGGGGCGGGAAGAGACCCAGTACTTC
>TRBV24-1|medium-sized|TRBJ2-7|TRBD1
CATSDMGQEQYF
TGTGCCACCAGTGATATGGGACAGGAGCAGTACTTC
>TRBV3-1|many|TRBJ2-7|TRBD1
CASSRGQGPYEQYF
TGTGCCAGCAGCCGGGGACAGGGACCTTACGAGCAGTACTTC
>TRBV7-2|few|TRBJ1-4|TRBD1
CASSLGQGREKLFF
TGTGCCAGCAGCCTGGGACAGGGCAGAGAAAAACTGTTTTTT
>TRBV3-1|many|TRBJ1-2|-
CASSPPGGQAGGYTF
TGTGCCAGCAGCCCCCCGGGAGGGCAGGCGGGAGGCTACACCTTC
>TRBV20-1|medium-sized|TRBJ2-3|-
CSARDQTGRGDTQYF
TGCAGTGCTAGAGACCAGACAGGCCGGGGAGATACGCAGTATTTT
>TRBV6-5|-|TRBJ1-4|TRBD1
CASRPGTGGLVNEKLFF
TGTGCCAGCAGGCCCGGGACAGGGGGTTTAGTTAATGAAAAACTGTTTTTT
>TRBV7-6|-|TRBJ1-3|TRBD1
CASSSQSGQGANTIYF
TGTGCCAGCAGCTCCCAGAGCGGACAGGGCGCAAACACCATATATTTT
>TRBV19|-|TRBJ2-7|-
CASSRDRARSYEQYF
TGTGCCAGTAGCAGAGACCGGGCGCGCTCCTACGAGCAGTACTTC
>TRBV4-1|many|TRBJ2-6|-
CASTSRAGANVLTF
TGCGCCAGCACCTCGAGGGCCGGGGCCAACGTCCTGACTTTC
>TRBV18|-|TRBJ1-5|-
CASSAQINQPQHF
TGTGCCAGCTCAGCACAGATCAATCAGCCCCAGCATTTT
>TRBV5-4|many|TRBJ1-2|TRBD1
CASSSPTGGNYGYTF
TGTGCCAGCAGCTCCCCGACAGGGGGAAACTATGGCTACACCTTC
>TRBV2|-|TRBJ1-1|-
CASVWRDTEAFF
TGTGCCAGCGTCTGGAGGGACACTGAAGCTTTCTTT
>TRBV4-3|many|TRBJ1-2|-
CASSQDLEGIEGYTF
TGCGCCAGCAGCCAAGATTTGGAGGGGATCGAGGGCTACACCTTC
>TRBV2|many|TRBJ2-2|-
CASGGITGELFF
TGTGCCAGCGGCGGGATTACCGGGGAGCTGTTTTTT
>TRBV7-7|medium-sized|TRBJ2-7|TRBD1
CASSPRDRGDEQYF
TGTGCTAGCAGCCCACGGGACAGGGGGGACGAGCAGTACTTC
>TRBV2|-|TRBJ2-7|-
CASSEEVSSYEQYF
TGTGCCAGCAGTGAAGAGGTTTCCTCCTACGAGCAGTACTTC
>TRBV20-1|-|TRBJ1-1|-
CSVWGMNTEAFF
TGCAGTGTATGGGGGATGAACACTGAAGCTTTCTTT
>TRBV12-3/TRBV12-4|-|TRBJ2-5|TRBD2
CASSSTRGDVVTQYF
TGTGCCAGCAGTTCTACCCGGGGGGACGTGGTGACCCAGTACTTC
>TRBV12-3/TRBV12-4|many|TRBJ1-2|-
CASSTQEGSGYTF
TGTGCCAGCAGTACCCAGGAGGGCTCTGGCTACACCTTC
>TRBV29-1|many|TRBJ2-4|-
CSVESRGIGKNIQYF
TGCAGCGTTGAAAGCAGGGGCATAGGCAAAAACATTCAGTACTTC
>TRBV7-2|many|TRBJ2-1|-
CASSPQGAYNEQFF
TGTGCCAGCAGCCCCCAGGGAGCCTACAATGAGCAGTTCTTC
>TRBV2|many|TRBJ1-5|-
CASSEYSGNQPQHF
TGTGCCAGCAGTGAGTACAGCGGCAATCAGCCCCAGCATTTT
>TRBV12-3/TRBV12-4|many|TRBJ2-3|-
CASTRTDLFTDTQYF
TGTGCCAGCACCAGGACAGACCTTTTCACAGATACGCAGTATTTT
>TRBV6-6|many|TRBJ2-5|TRBD2
CASSDPSGSETQYF
TGTGCCAGCAGTGACCCTAGCGGGTCAGAGACCCAGTACTTC
>TRBV6-5|-|TRBJ2-2|TRBD1
CASSYVRGLTGELFF
TGTGCCAGCAGTTACGTCAGGGGGCTCACCGGGGAGCTGTTTTTT
>TRBV4-1|many|TRBJ1-1|TRBD1
CASSRGQHTEAFF
TGCGCCAGCAGCCGGGGACAGCACACTGAAGCTTTCTTT
>TRBV5-6|many|TRBJ2-7|TRBD1
CASSLGAGQGGKDEQYF
TGTGCCAGCAGCTTGGGGGCGGGACAGGGAGGAAAGGACGAGCAGTACTTC
>TRBV6-6|many|TRBJ2-4|TRBD1
CASSYHDRGEGLAKNIQYF
TGTGCCAGCAGTTACCATGACAGGGGCGAGGGGCTAGCCAAAAACATTCAGTACTTC
>TRBV2|many|TRBJ1-2|-
CASSEAGQADLGYTF
TGTGCCAGCAGTGAGGCGGGGCAGGCGGACTTGGGCTACACCTTC
>TRBV5-1|many|TRBJ2-3|-
CASSPYTDTQYF
TGCGCCAGCAGCCCCTACACAGATACGCAGTATTTT
>TRBV3-1|-|TRBJ2-1|-
CASSQDRQVSYNEQFF
TGTGCCAGCAGCCAAGATCGTCAGGTTTCCTACAATGAGCAGTTCTTC
>TRBV5-1|-|TRBJ2-7|-
CASSRPHTGYSYEQYF
TGCGCCAGCAGCCGACCCCATACGGGTTACTCCTACGAGCAGTACTTC
>TRBV6-2/TRBV6-3|few|TRBJ2-5|-
CASSGDNQETQYF
TGTGCCAGCAGCGGGGACAACCAAGAGACCCAGTACTTC
>TRBV7-6|many|TRBJ2-1|TRBD1
CASSLAVTGSSYNEQFF
TGTGCCAGCAGCTTAGCGGTGACAGGGAGCTCCTACAATGAGCAGTTCTTC
>TRBV12-3/TRBV12-4|few|TRBJ2-1|TRBD1
CASSAGQDQFF
TGTGCCAGCAGCGCGGGACAGGACCAGTTCTTC
>TRBV29-1|few|TRBJ2-3|-
CSVERSQSSTDTQYF
TGCAGCGTTGAAAGGTCACAATCTAGCACAGATACGCAGTATTTT
>TRBV5-5|-|TRBJ1-1|-
CASSGSPNTEAFF
TGTGCCAGCAGCGGGTCACCGAACACTGAAGCTTTCTTT
>TRBV29-1|-|TRBJ1-6|TRBD1
CSAGEVTGDSPLHF
TGCAGCGCTGGAGAGGTGACAGGGGATTCACCCCTCCACTTT
>TRBV20-1|many|TRBJ2-5|-
CSARPSSKYQETQYF
TGCAGTGCTAGACCGTCTAGTAAATACCAAGAGACCCAGTACTTC
>TRBV12-3/TRBV12-4|-|TRBJ2-4|-
CASSRSAAKNIQYF
TGTGCCAGCAGCCGTTCGGCGGCCAAAAACATTCAGTACTTC
>TRBV2|many|TRBJ2-5|-
CASAYQETQYF
TGTGCCAGCGCGTACCAAGAGACCCAGTACTTC
>TRBV6-1|-|TRBJ2-2|-
CASSERASENTGELFF
TGTGCCAGCAGTGAAAGGGCTAGCGAGAACACCGGGGAGCTGTTTTTT
>TRBV4-1|many|TRBJ1-1|-
CASSQDLGRTEAFF
TGCGCCAGCAGCCAAGATTTGGGAAGGACTGAAGCTTTCTTT
>TRBV7-6|many|TRBJ2-1|TRBD2
CASSLMVAGAAYNNEQFF
TGTGCCAGCAGCTTAATGGTAGCGGGGGCCGCCTATAACAATGAGCAGTTCTTC
>TRBV20-1|-|TRBJ2-3|TRBD2
CSARDPLATDTQYF
TGCAGTGCTAGAGATCCACTAGCGACAGATACGCAGTATTTT
>TRBV7-9|many|TRBJ2-4|TRBD1
CASSLDRDLAKNIQYF
TGTGCCAGCAGCTTGGACAGGGATCTAGCCAAAAACATTCAGTACTTC
>TRBV27|many|TRBJ1-5|-
CASRPRQSYQPQHF
TGTGCCAGCAGACCTAGACAGAGTTATCAGCCCCAGCATTTT